The table lists the clone carrying this T cell receptor beta chain with a few counts. Antigen specificity is unknown. The data stem from a study of T-cell memory formation after mild COVID-19. Study-level findings and limits: The CD4+ clones that contracted clustered mainly within CM and EM, and the CD8+ clones concentrated in EMRA.

V lost 9 bases and J 0 bases, leaving 16 bases between the germline ends. The CDR3 spans 15 residues. CDR1 and CDR2 (germline): LNHNV, YYDKDF (reference sequence). TCR alpha and TCR beta cDNA libraries with sample barcodes and UMIs came from 5'RACE using constant-segment primers. TCRdb ran MiXCR on the 5' RACE reads and lists one entry per CDR3 protein. The sample holds a few hundred thousand distinct CDR3 sequences; around 28% are singletons and the top ten take 13%. This chain uses TRBV15 with TRBJ2-3; TRBD1 might be the D (6 bases). The sequencing input was PBMCs or a T cell subset sorted from them (not recorded which). This clonotype was obtained from an adult woman who had mild COVID-19 (a few samples of this study predate the infection). Cell type and time point are not known. DNA of the CDR3: TGTGCCACAGCAGACAGGCGATCTAGCACAGATACGCAGTATTTT. Translation: CATADRRSSTDTQYF.